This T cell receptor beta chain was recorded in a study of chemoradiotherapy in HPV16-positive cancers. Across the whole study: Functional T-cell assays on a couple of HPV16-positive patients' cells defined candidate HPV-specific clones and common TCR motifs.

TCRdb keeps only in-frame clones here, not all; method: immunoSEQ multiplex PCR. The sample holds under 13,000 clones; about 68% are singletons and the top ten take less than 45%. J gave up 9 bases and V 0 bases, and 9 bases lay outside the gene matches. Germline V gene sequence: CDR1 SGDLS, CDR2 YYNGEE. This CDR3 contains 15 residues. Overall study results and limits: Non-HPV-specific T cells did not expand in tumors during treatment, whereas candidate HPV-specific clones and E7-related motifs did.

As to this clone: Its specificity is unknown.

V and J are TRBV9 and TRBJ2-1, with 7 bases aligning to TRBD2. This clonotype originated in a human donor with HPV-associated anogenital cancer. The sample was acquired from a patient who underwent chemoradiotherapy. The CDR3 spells CASSVGNGRSVEQFF. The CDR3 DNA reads TGTGCCAGCAGCGTAGGAAACGGGAGGTCCGTTGAGCAGTTCTTC.